This T cell receptor beta chain was sequenced during a study of cytomegalovirus exposure and HLA in healthy donors. Both 60 Vbeta primers and 13 Jbeta primers went into the PCR. Libraries were prepared by immunoSEQ multiplex PCR; TCRdb keeps only in-frame clonotypes and omits some of them. The table includes about 190,000 clones, 70% to 90% detected once. The germline V gene has CDR1 SNHLY and CDR2 FYNNEI. This CDR3 has 13 amino acids. With V trimmed by 6 bases and J by 1 base, 1 base remained unmatched. Only a few counts were recorded for this clone. The sequenced sample was PBMCs. V and J are TRBV2 and TRBJ1-1; 8 bases match TRBD1. This sequence was found in a young woman in good health and CMV-seronegative. The CDR3 spells CASRGTGNTEAFF. DNA for the CDR3: TGTGCCAGCAGGGGGACAGGGAACACTGAAGCTTTCTTT. The full variable domain, rest sourced from reference TRBV2 and TRBJ1-1, is EPEVTQTPSHQVTQMGQEVILRCVPISNHLYFYWYRQILGQKVEFLVSFYNNEISEKSEIFDDQFSVERPDGSNFTLKIRSTKLEDSAMYFCASRGTGNTEAFFGQGTRLTVV.